The entry that follows covers one T cell receptor (beta chain) sequence. The record originates from a study of T cells in narcolepsy. TCRdb keeps only in-frame clones here, not all; method: immunoSEQ multiplex PCR. The sample includes approximately 30,000 clones, 80% seen only once; the top ten take more than 0.85%. The sample taken for sequencing was memory (CD45RA-) CD4+ T cells from blood. This receptor was obtained from a human donor in good health.

The CDR3 spells CASSPRTSGRIGYNEQFF. The CDR3 DNA reads as TGTGCCAGCTCACCAAGGACTAGCGGGAGGATAGGCTACAATGAGCAGTTCTTC. The chain couples TRBV18 to TRBJ2-1, with 14 bases aligning to TRBD2. Germline values: CDR1 KGHSH, CDR2 LQKENI. The trim removed 2 bases at V and 3 bases at J, leaving 6 bases unmatched. The CDR3 length is 18 residues.